This T cell receptor (beta chain) stems from a study of blood T cell repertoires in COVID-19. Overall study: T cells, B-cell-depleted T cells, or PBMCs provided the cDNA or gDNA that served as material.

Profiling relied on immunoSEQ multiplex PCR, and the TCRdb table lists in-frame clones only, not all of them. The data contain some 120,000 clones, more than 80% of them singletons. Unmatched junction bases numbered 7, after V lost 4 bases and J lost 0 bases. This CDR3 is 17 amino acids long. The germline gives CDR1 LGHDT, CDR2 YNNKEL (reference sequence). The source material was peripheral blood. This receptor was obtained from an elderly woman with COVID-19, enrolled during active disease. This rearrangement joins TRBV3-1 (or the pseudogene TRBV3-2) to TRBJ1-3; 9 nucleotides align to TRBD1. CDR3 bases: TGTGCCAGCAGCCTTGGGGACAGGGCCATCTCTGGAAACACCATATATTTT. Translating it yields CASSLGDRAISGNTIYF.